The 4 T cell receptor beta chains below all came from one sample that was sequenced in a study of blood T cell repertoires in COVID-19. The data were produced by immunoSEQ multiplex PCR, yet TCRdb's version contains in-frame clones alone and is incomplete. The table lists some 100,000 clones, about 85% of them singletons. The sequencing sample was made of peripheral blood. All receptors come from a woman aged 70 to 79 with active or convalescent COVID-19.

V is TRBV28 and J is TRBJ1-1; D is ambiguous. The germline gives CDR1 MDHEN, CDR2 SYDVKM. V gave up 1 base and J gave up 0 bases, with 12 bases separating them. This CDR3 has 16 residues. DNA of the CDR3: TGTGCCAGCAGTTTATATGGAGCAGTCCTGAACACTGAAGCTTTCTTT. Translated, it gives CASSLYGAVLNTEAFF.

The chain employs TRBV7-2 and TRBJ1-1, with D possibly TRBD1 on 6 matching bases. V lost 6 bases and J 4 bases, leaving 15 bases between the germline ends. This CDR3 has 14 residues. Germline assignment: CDR1 SGHTA and CDR2 FQGNSA. DNA for the CDR3: TGTGCCAGCAGACAAGGACAGATTGCCACTGAAGCTTTCTTT. Protein product: CASRQGQIATEAFF.

V is TRBV29-1 and J is TRBJ2-3; TRBD2 matches 11 bases. The CDR3 is 13 residues long. V lost 6 bases to trimming and J lost 4 bases; unmatched junction nucleotides: 3. Germline CDR1 SQVTM, CDR2 ANQGSEA. In DNA, the CDR3 is TGCAGCGTACTAGCGGGGGACGCAGATACGCAGTATTTT. This gives the protein CSVLAGDADTQYF.

V usage is TRBV15 and J usage is TRBJ1-1; maybe TRBD1 (5 bases). The CDR3 contains 14 residues. Germline CDR1 and CDR2: LNHNV and YYDKDF (reference sequence). V dropped 0 bases and J dropped 3 bases, with 8 bases sitting between them. The CDR3 sequence is CATSRERGDTEAFF. As DNA, the CDR3 is TGTGCCACCAGCAGAGAGCGGGGGGACACTGAAGCTTTCTTT.